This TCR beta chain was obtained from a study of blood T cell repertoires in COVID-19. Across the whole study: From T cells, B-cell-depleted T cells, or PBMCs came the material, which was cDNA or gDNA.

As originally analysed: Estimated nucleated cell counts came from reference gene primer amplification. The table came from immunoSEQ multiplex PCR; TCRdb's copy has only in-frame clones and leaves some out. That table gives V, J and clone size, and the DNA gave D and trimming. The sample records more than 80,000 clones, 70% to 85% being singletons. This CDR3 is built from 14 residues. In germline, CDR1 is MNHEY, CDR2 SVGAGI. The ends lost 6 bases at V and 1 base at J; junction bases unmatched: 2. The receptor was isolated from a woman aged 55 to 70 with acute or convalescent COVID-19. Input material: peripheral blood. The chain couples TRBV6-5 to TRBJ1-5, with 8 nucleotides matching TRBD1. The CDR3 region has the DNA TGTGCCAGCAGCCGGACAGGGAGCAATCAGCCCCAGCATTTT. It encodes CASSRTGSNQPQHF.